A single sample gave rise to the 11 T cell receptor beta chains below, sequenced in a study of regulatory T cells in long-lasting Graves disease. Library construction for TCR beta used iRepertoire HTBI primers and Arm-PCR of CDR3 regions. TCRdb re-called the multiplex PCR reads through MiXCR, storing one row per CDR3 protein. The sample lists hundreds of thousands of distinct CDR3 sequences, 16% occurring once. Time point: newly diagnosed GD, antithyroid drugs for less than 3 months. Construction of the TCR library relied on RNA isolated from PBMCs. This sample also belongs to another study, concerning T cells in Graves' hyperthyroidism and ophthalmopathy.

The material was peripheral blood mononuclear cells (PBMCs), obtained at new diagnosis, from a patient treated with antithyroid drugs. The source is a woman aged 30 to 39 with Graves disease.

This clonotype was seen more than once but under ten times. This sequence joins TRBV7-9 and TRBJ1-4; possibly TRBD1 for D (6 bases). The CDR3 sequence is 14 residues long. V lost 5 bases and J lost 6, with 13 bases in between. The germline CDR1 and CDR2 sequences are SEHNR and FQNEAQ (reference sequence). The CDR3 is CASSIQGVDEKLFF. The CDR3 coding sequence is TGTGCCAGCAGCATACAGGGAGTCGATGAAAAACTGTTTTTT.

This clonotype was counted at least ten times. The chain joins TRBV2 to TRBJ1-2; 7 bases line up with TRBD1. V lost 5 bases and J lost 3; bases outside the gene matches: 6. From germline, CDR1 is SNHLY and CDR2 FYNNEI. CDR3 length: 14 amino acids. The CDR3 nucleotides read TGTGCCAGCAGTCCCCAGGGGGAAGACTATGGCTACACCTTC. Its translation: CASSPQGEDYGYTF.

Concerning this clonotype: This may stem from a read error, because a much larger clone lies one nucleotide away. This sequence joins TRBV2 and TRBJ1-2; 8 bases align to TRBD1. This CDR3 is 16 amino acids long. CDR1 is SNHLY, CDR2 FYNNEI, per germline. Written as DNA, the CDR3 is TGTGCCAGCAGCATAAGTCGACAGGGAAAGTCAGGGGGCTGCACCTTC. It yields the protein CASSISRQGKSGGCTF.

This clonotype occurred a few times. The chain is built from TRBV20-1 and TRBJ2-5; 14 bases are a match to TRBD2. The CDR3 totals 15 residues. The J segment lost 2 bases and the V segment lost 4 bases, leaving 3 bases of the junction unmatched. Germline CDR1 and CDR2: DFQATT and SNEGSKA (reference sequence). CDR3 nucleotides: TGCAGTGCTAACCGACTAGCGGGAGGGCAAGAGACCCAGTACTTC. As protein: CSANRLAGGQETQYF.

This clonotype was detected once. The V gene is TRBV30, the J gene TRBJ2-3; D gene unclear. Deletions cut 1 base from V and 2 bases from J, with 7 bases between. CDR1 is GTSNPN, CDR2 SVGIG, per germline (reference sequence). The CDR3 is made up of 13 amino acids. In DNA, the CDR3 is TGTGCCTGGAGTGCCGGAATCACAGATACGCAGTATTTT. Protein: CAWSAGITDTQYF.

V usage is TRBV6-1 and J usage is TRBJ1-6; 11 bases map to TRBD1. The CDR3 loop spans 16 amino acids. Germline CDR1 reads MNHNS; CDR2 reads SASEGT. With 2 bases clipped from V and 8 bases from J, the junction kept 5 bases outside the gene matches. The CDR3 is CASSEPPGQGDSPLHF. CDR3 DNA sequence: TGTGCCAGCAGTGAACCACCGGGACAGGGGGATTCACCCCTCCACTTT.

The sample holds a few counts of this clonotype. The chain is built from TRBV20-1 and TRBJ1-3; the D is unclear. In germline, CDR1 is DFQATT, CDR2 SNEGSKA (reference sequence). There are 15 residues in the CDR3. Trimming removed 0 bases at V and 0 bases at J, with 9 bases between. Here the CDR3 reads CSARDLPNSGNTIYF. DNA of the CDR3: TGCAGTGCTAGAGATCTCCCTAACTCTGGAAACACCATATATTTT.

This clonotype was picked up many times. This rearrangement joins TRBV28 to TRBJ2-1; TRBD1 agrees at 11 bases. Looked up from germline, CDR1 is MDHEN and CDR2 is SYDVKM. Trimming cost V 6 bases and J 9 bases; bases outside gene matches: 16. The CDR3 has 17 residues. The CDR3: CASSPRTDRGRRGEQFF. Here the CDR3 DNA reads TGTGCCAGCAGCCCCCGCACGGACAGGGGGCGTCGAGGTGAGCAGTTCTTC.

The table lists this clonotype with many counts. A junction boundary mismatches the germline segment, possibly from a read error. The rearrangement joins TRBV2 to TRBJ2-7, with a weak D call TRBD1 (6 bases). Germline CDR1 and CDR2: SNHLY and FYNNEI. The CDR3 consists of 14 residues. CDR3 bases: TGTGCCAGCAGTGACGGGGACATCCTCGGATCCGGCTTCTTC. Encoded protein: CASSDGDILGSGFF.

This clonotype came up a few times. The rearrangement uses TRBV19 and TRBJ2-2; D possibly corresponds to TRBD2 (5 bases). V was trimmed by 4 bases and J by 2 bases, leaving 14 bases between them. The germline V gene encodes CDR1 LNHDA and CDR2 SQIVND (reference sequence). The CDR3 extends over 16 amino acids. The CDR3 is CASSKDPGSNTGELFF. CDR3 nucleotide sequence: TGTGCCAGTAGTAAAGACCCGGGGAGCAACACCGGGGAGCTGTTTTTT.

This clonotype was recorded only once. CDR3 nucleotide sequence: TGTGCCAGCAGCTTACCCGGAAGGGGAATAACTTCTGGAAACACCATATATTTT. Translated, it gives CASSLPGRGITSGNTIYF. The V and J genes are TRBV7-8 and TRBJ1-3, with TRBD1 as a possible D gene (5 bases). Germline CDR1 and CDR2: SGHVS and FQNEAQ. This CDR3 has 18 residues. Trimming took 2 bases from V and 1 from J, leaving 18 bases between them.